Listed below are T cell receptor beta chains from one sample, sequenced in a study of T cell responses to AZD1222 COVID-19 vaccine. The data were produced by immunoSEQ multiplex PCR, yet TCRdb's version contains in-frame clones alone and is incomplete. Of tens of thousands of clones detected, around 85% appear once; the ten largest clones hold approximately 30%. Sequenced here: peripheral blood, sampled on day 0 of AZD1222 vaccination. The receptor set was obtained from an adult in good health. The CDR3 runs from the conserved cysteine through the conserved F or W. Each record gives: J gene, V gene, CDR3 protein.

>TRBJ2-3|TRBV11-3
CASSLEGADTQYF
>TRBJ1-2|TRBV7-8
CASSLEVNYGYTF
>TRBJ2-7|TRBV9
CASSTETGWNEQYF
>TRBJ2-7|TRBV4-3
CASSQDRGSGEQYF
>TRBJ2-1|TRBV7-2
CASSLVLWRSYNEQFF
>TRBJ2-3|TRBV4-2
CASSQEGLGTDTQYF
>TRBJ1-3|TRBV19
CASSRDRGNTIYF
>TRBJ2-1|TRBV4-3
CASSQESSGSLNEQFF
>TRBJ1-5|TRBV6-1
CASSGHDRELYSNQPQHF
>TRBJ2-7|TRBV4-3
CASSQAPGTGAYEQYF
>TRBJ1-4|TRBV30
CAWALTGGEEKLFF
>TRBJ1-4|TRBV18
CASSPGAGDEKLFF
>TRBJ1-1|TRBV6-5
CASRPTGGGTEAFF
>TRBJ2-7|TRBV18
CASSPTGGVDEQYF
>TRBJ1-6|TRBV3-1/TRBV3-2
CASRQGAFHSPLHF
>TRBJ2-7|TRBV12-3/TRBV12-4
CASSQGYEQYF
>TRBJ2-1|TRBV27
CASSLSGTEEQFF
>TRBJ1-1|TRBV4-1
CASSQGRGGRQSDTEAFF
>TRBJ1-3|TRBV29-1
CSVEVGAGGTGNTIYF
>TRBJ1-1|TRBV6-4
CASSPGQANTEAFF
>TRBJ2-7|TRBV6-4
CASSDPQTSGQGYYEQYF
>TRBJ2-7|TRBV6-4
CASLTEQYF
>TRBJ2-1|TRBV20-1
CSASGGPGGEQFF
>TRBJ1-1|TRBV12-3/TRBV12-4
CASSFMGDTEAFF
>TRBJ1-1|TRBV29-1
CSVEESAGEKDTEAFF
>TRBJ2-1|TRBV12-5
CASGNREPQFF
>TRBJ1-3|TRBV11-2
CASSSRLNSGNTIYF
>TRBJ1-1|TRBV28
CASSPSGERMNTEAFF
>TRBJ1-2|TRBV7-6
CASSPGQGLANYGYTF
>TRBJ1-2|TRBV20-1
CSASGSWDIRYGYTF
>TRBJ2-3|TRBV12-3/TRBV12-4
CASSPGLAKTQYF
>TRBJ2-2|TRBV9
CASRRVFNTGELFF
>TRBJ1-4|TRBV6-2/TRBV6-3
CASSYGRQNEKLFF
>TRBJ2-7|TRBV7-7
CASSLGTGGYYEQYF